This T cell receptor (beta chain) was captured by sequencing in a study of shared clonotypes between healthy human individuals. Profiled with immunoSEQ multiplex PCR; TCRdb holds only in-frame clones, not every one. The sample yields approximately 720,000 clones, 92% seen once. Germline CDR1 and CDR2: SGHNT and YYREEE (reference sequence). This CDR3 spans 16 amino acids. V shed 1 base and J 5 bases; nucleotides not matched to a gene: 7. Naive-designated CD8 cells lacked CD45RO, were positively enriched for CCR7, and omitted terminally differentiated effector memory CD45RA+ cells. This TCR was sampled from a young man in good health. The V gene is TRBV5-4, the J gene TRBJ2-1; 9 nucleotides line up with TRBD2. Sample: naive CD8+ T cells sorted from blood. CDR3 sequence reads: CASSLSGTSFDNEQFF. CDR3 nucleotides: TGTGCCAGCAGCTTGTCGGGGACTAGCTTCGACAATGAGCAGTTCTTC.